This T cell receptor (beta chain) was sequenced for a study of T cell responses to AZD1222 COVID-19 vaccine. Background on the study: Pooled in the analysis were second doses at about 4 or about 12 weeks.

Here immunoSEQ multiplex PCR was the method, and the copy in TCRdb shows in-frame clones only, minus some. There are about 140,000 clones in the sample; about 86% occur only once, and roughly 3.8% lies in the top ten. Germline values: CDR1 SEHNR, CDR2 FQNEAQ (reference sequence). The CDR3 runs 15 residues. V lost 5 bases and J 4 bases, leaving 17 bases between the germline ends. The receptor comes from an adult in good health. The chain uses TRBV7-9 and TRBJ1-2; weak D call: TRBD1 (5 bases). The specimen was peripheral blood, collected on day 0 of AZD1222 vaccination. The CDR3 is CASSPKTREIYGYTF. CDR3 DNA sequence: TGTGCCAGCAGCCCGAAGACCAGGGAGATCTATGGCTACACCTTC. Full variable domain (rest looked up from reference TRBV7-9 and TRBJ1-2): DTGVSQNPRHKITKRGQNVTFRCDPISEHNRLYWYRQTLGQGPEFLTYFQNEAQLEKSRLLSDRFSAERPKGSFSTLEIQRTEQGDSAMYLCASSPKTREIYGYTFGSGTRLTVV.